The source of this TCR beta chain is a study of T cells after yellow fever vaccination. Many counts were recorded for this clonotype. Per the germline V gene, CDR1 is SEHNR and CDR2 is FQNEAQ (reference sequence). The CDR3 loop spans 12 amino acids. V lost 5 bases and J 7 bases, leaving 11 bases between the germline ends. TCRdb independently ran MiXCR on the 5' RACE reads; one entry per CDR3 protein. The table has 620,000 or so distinct CDR3 sequences, around a sixth seen once; the top ten hold 15% to 20%. The sequences come from PBMCs, collected 5 days after the first yellow fever vaccination. The chain joins TRBV7-9 to TRBJ1-1; D unclear. The origin of this receptor is a man aged 18 to 29 who received the YFV17D yellow fever vaccine. CDR3 nucleotide sequence: TGTGCCAGCAGCCAACAGAGTGGTGAAGCTTTCTTT. The encoded protein is CASSQQSGEAFF.